The 3 T cell receptor beta chains given below trace back to one sample, sequenced in a study of blood T cell repertoires in COVID-19. Some clones are missing from TCRdb's copy, which holds only in-frame ones; the method was immunoSEQ multiplex PCR. Among about 160,000 clones listed, about nine tenths were seen once. The sample taken for sequencing was peripheral blood. Receptors were obtained from a woman aged 55-75 years with active or convalescent COVID-19.

The CDR3 loop reads CASRYPAGVSYEQYF. CDR3 DNA: TGTGCCAGCAGGTACCCCGCAGGGGTCTCCTACGAGCAGTACTTC. The V call is TRBV6-5, the J call TRBJ2-7; D may be TRBD1 (6 bases). In germline, CDR1 is MNHEY, CDR2 SVGAGI. V gave up 6 bases and J gave up 0 bases, with 15 bases separating them. The CDR3 is made up of 15 amino acids.

The CDR3 bases are TGTGCCATCAGTCCAGGACAGGGAGGATGGAATCAGCCCCAGCATTTT. Encoded protein: CAISPGQGGWNQPQHF. The rearrangement joins TRBV10-3 to TRBJ1-5; 8 bases fit TRBD1. Germline trimming cut 5 bases from V and 4 bases from J; bases unmatched to any gene: 10. From germline, CDR1 is ENHRY and CDR2 SYGVKD. This CDR3 is built from 16 residues.

This chain's CDR3 is CASSPTLMGQSTEAFF. The CDR3 DNA follows: TGTGCCAGCTCACCAACGCTAATGGGACAGAGCACTGAAGCTTTCTTT. This sequence joins TRBV18 and TRBJ1-1; 7 bases fit TRBD1. Unmatched junction bases numbered 10, after V lost 2 bases and J lost 4 bases. The CDR3 is 16 amino acids. CDR1 and CDR2 from the germline V gene are KGHSH and LQKENI.